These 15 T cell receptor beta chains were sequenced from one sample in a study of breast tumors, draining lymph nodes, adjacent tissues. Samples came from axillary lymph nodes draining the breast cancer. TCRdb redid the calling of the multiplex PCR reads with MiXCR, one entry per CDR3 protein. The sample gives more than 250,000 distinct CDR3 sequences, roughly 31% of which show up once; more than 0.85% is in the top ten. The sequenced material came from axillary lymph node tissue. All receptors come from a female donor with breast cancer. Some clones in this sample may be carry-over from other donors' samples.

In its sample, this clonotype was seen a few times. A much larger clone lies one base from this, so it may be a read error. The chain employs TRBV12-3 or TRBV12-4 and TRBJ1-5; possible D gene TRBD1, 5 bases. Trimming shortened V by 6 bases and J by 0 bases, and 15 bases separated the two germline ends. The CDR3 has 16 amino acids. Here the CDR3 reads CASRIRTPYSNQPQHF. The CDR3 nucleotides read TGTGCCAGCAGAATCAGGACACCTTATAGCAATCAGCCCCAGCATTTT.

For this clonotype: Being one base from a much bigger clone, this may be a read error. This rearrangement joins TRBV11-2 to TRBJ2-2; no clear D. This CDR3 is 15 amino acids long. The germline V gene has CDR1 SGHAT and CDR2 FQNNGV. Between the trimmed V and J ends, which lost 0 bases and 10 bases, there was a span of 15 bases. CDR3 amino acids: CASSLDPATYVELFF. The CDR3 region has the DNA TGTGCCAGCAGCTTAGATCCCGCCACCTACGTGGAGCTGTTTTTT.

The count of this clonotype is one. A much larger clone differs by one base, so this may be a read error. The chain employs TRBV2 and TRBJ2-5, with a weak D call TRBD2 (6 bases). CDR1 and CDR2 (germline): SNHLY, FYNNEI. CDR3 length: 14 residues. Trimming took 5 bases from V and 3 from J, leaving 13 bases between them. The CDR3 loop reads CASSYGEAEETQYF. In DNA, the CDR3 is TGTGCCAGCAGTTACGGGGAGGCGGAAGAGACCCAGTACTTC.

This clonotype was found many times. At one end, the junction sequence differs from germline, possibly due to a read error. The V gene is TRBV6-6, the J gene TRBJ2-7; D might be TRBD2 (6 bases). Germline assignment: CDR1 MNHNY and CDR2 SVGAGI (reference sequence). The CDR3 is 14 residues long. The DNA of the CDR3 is TGTGCCAGCAGTCACTCGAGCGGGTACAACGAGCAGTACTTC. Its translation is CASSHSSGYNEQYF.

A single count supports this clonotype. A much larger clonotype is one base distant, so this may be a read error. The chain's CDR3 is CACSSGSEQYF. For the CDR3, the DNA is TGTGCCTGCAGTTCGGGGTCCGAGCAGTACTTC. The V gene is TRBV10-3, the J gene TRBJ2-7; a possible D gene is TRBD2 (5 bases). The V gene lost 11 bases and the J gene lost 6 bases, with 14 bases spanning the gap. CDR1 is ENHRY, CDR2 SYGVKD, per germline. The CDR3 sequence is 11 residues long.

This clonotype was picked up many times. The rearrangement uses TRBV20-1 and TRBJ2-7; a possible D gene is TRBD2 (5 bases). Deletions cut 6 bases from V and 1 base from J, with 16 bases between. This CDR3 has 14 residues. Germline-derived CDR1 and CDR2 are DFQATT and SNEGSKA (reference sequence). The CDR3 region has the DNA TGCAGTGCAGTTCCCCCCCGGGGTTCCTACGAGCAGTACTTC. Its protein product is CSAVPPRGSYEQYF.

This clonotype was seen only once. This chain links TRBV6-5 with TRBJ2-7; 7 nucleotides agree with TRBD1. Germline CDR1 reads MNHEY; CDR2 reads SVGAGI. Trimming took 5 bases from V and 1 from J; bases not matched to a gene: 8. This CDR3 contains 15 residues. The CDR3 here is CASSHRGLTSYEQYF. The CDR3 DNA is TGTGCCAGCAGTCACAGGGGCTTAACATCCTACGAGCAGTACTTC.

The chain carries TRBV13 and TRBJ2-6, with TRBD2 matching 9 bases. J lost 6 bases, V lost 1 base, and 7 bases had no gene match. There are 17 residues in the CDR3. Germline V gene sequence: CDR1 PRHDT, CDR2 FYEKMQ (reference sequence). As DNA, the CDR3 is TGTGCCAGCAGCTTAGAACTAGCGGGTTGGGAGGCCAACGTCCTGACTTTC. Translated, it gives CASSLELAGWEANVLTF. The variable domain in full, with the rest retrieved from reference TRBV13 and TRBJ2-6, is AAGVIQSPRHLIKEKRETATLKCYPIPRHDTVYWYQQGPGQDPQFLISFYEKMQSDKGSIPDRFSAQQFSDYHSELNMSSLELGDSALYFCASSLELAGWEANVLTFGAGSRLTVL.

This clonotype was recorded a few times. Here the CDR3 reads CASSLVGAGVPYNEQFF. The DNA of the CDR3 is TGTGCCAGCAGCTTAGTAGGAGCGGGGGTCCCCTACAATGAGCAGTTCTTC. The chain combines TRBV11-2 with TRBJ2-1; 8 bases agree with TRBD2. With V trimmed by 1 base and J by 2 bases, 7 bases remained unmatched. Per germline, CDR1 SGHAT and CDR2 FQNNGV. CDR3 length: 17 amino acids.

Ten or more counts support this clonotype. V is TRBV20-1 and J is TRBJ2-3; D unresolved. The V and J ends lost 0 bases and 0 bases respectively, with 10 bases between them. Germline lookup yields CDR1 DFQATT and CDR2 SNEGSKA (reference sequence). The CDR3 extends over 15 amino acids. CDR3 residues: CSARDPGSSTDTQYF. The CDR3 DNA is TGCAGTGCTAGAGACCCGGGCAGTAGCACAGATACGCAGTATTTT.

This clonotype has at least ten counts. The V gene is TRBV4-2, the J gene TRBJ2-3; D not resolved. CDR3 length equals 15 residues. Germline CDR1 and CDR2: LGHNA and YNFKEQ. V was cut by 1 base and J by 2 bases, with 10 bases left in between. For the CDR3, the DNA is TGTGCCAGCAGCCAAGGTGCGTCTACCACAGATACGCAGTATTTT. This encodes CASSQGASTTDTQYF.

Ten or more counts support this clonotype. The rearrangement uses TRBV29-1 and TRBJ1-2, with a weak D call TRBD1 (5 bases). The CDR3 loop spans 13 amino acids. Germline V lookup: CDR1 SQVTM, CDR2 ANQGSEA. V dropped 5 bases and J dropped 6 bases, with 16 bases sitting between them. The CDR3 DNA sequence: TGCAGCGTTCGTCAGCCGGGGGGGGATGGCTACACCTTC. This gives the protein CSVRQPGGDGYTF.

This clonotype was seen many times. The CDR3 protein is CASSLATIPDSPLHF. The CDR3 DNA sequence: TGTGCCAGCAGCTTAGCGACCATCCCAGATTCACCCCTCCACTTT. This sequence joins TRBV7-8 and TRBJ1-6; no reliable D call. Germline V CDR1 and CDR2: SGHVS, FQNEAQ. CDR3 length: 15 residues. Trimming pared 0 bases from V and 8 bases from J, leaving 11 bases between.

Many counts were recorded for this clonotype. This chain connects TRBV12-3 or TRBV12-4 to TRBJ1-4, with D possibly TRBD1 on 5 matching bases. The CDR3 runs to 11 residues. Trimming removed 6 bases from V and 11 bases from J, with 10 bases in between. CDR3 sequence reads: CASSTGGKLFF. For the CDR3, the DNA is TGTGCCAGCAGCACAGGCGGGAAACTGTTTTTT.

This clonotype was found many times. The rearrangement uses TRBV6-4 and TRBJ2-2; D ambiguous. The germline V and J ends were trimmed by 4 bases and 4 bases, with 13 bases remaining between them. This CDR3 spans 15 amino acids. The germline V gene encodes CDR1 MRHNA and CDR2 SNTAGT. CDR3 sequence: CASSVKGSGTGELFF. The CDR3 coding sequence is TGTGCCAGCAGTGTAAAAGGGTCGGGCACCGGGGAGCTGTTTTTT.